Listed below are T cell receptor beta chains from one sample, sequenced in a study of blood T cell repertoires in COVID-19. Some clones are missing from TCRdb's copy, which holds only in-frame ones; the method was immunoSEQ multiplex PCR. The sample records 65,000 to 90,000 clones, roughly 85% being singletons. Specimen: peripheral blood. The receptor set was obtained from a man in his 60s with active or convalescent COVID-19. Each CDR3 is given with its conserved first and last residue. A D gene is named only where the DNA matches it firmly. Clone size is given for some rows only: seen once, a few or many times, or a class if the clone is expanded.

V: TRBV4-2
size: once
length: 13
D: -
J: TRBJ2-7
DNA: TGTGCCAGCAGCCAAGAGAGCGCATACGAGCAGTACTTC
CDR3: CASSQESAYEQYF

V: TRBV30
size: -
length: 17
D: TRBD1
J: TRBJ2-2
DNA: TGTGCCTGGATACTTTCCGGGACAGGGGCGTCCGACGGGGAGCTGTTTTTT
CDR3: CAWILSGTGASDGELFF

V: TRBV19
size: -
length: 13
D: -
J: TRBJ1-5
DNA: TGTGCCAGTAGTATACAGATCAATCAGCCCCAGCATTTT
CDR3: CASSIQINQPQHF

V: TRBV6-2/TRBV6-3
size: -
length: 17
D: -
J: TRBJ1-1
DNA: TGTGCCAGCAGTTACCACATCCGGGACACATTTAACACTGAAGCTTTCTTT
CDR3: CASSYHIRDTFNTEAFF

V: TRBV19
size: -
length: 14
D: TRBD2
J: TRBJ2-1
DNA: TGTGCCACCCGAGCGGGGAGCTCCTACAATGAGCAGTTCTTC
CDR3: CATRAGSSYNEQFF

V: TRBV28
size: -
length: 16
D: TRBD1
J: TRBJ1-6
DNA: TGTGCCAGCAGTTTAGTCGGGGGACAGGGCAATTCACCCCTCCACTTT
CDR3: CASSLVGGQGNSPLHF

V: TRBV6-5
size: few
length: 13
D: TRBD1
J: TRBJ1-2
DNA: TGTGCCAGCAGATGGGACAGGGACTATGGCTACACCTTC
CDR3: CASRWDRDYGYTF

V: TRBV30
size: -
length: 13
D: -
J: TRBJ2-2
DNA: TGTGCCTGGAGTGTAGGGGGGGCCGGGGAGCTGTTTTTT
CDR3: CAWSVGGAGELFF

V: TRBV27
size: -
length: 13
D: -
J: TRBJ2-3
DNA: TGTGCCAGCAGCCGGACTTACACAGATACGCAGTATTTT
CDR3: CASSRTYTDTQYF

V: TRBV19
size: few
length: 12
D: TRBD1
J: TRBJ2-5
DNA: TGTGCCAGTAGTCGGGGACAGACGACCCAGTACTTC
CDR3: CASSRGQTTQYF

V: TRBV24-1
size: -
length: 14
D: -
J: TRBJ2-7
DNA: TGTGCCACCAGTGCCTCAGGGTCGTCCTACGAGCAGTACTTC
CDR3: CATSASGSSYEQYF

V: TRBV7-3
size: once
length: 16
D: TRBD2
J: TRBJ2-3
DNA: TGTGCCAGCAGCCACCCGGGACTAGCGGGCACAGATACGCAGTATTTT
CDR3: CASSHPGLAGTDTQYF

V: TRBV11-1
size: -
length: 14
D: -
J: TRBJ2-1
DNA: TGTGCCAGCAGCTTAGGGGCAGTGGGCAATGAGCAGTTCTTC
CDR3: CASSLGAVGNEQFF

V: TRBV12-3/TRBV12-4
size: -
length: 12
D: -
J: TRBJ1-2
DNA: TGTGCCAGCAGTTTCCAGGGCTATGGCTACACCTTC
CDR3: CASSFQGYGYTF

V: TRBV19
size: -
length: 14
D: -
J: TRBJ1-3
DNA: TGTGCCAGTACTGACGGGAACTCTGGAAACACCATATATTTT
CDR3: CASTDGNSGNTIYF

V: TRBV15
size: -
length: 11
D: -
J: TRBJ2-7
DNA: TGTGCCACCAGCACAAACTACGAGCAGTACTTC
CDR3: CATSTNYEQYF

V: TRBV18
size: -
length: 12
D: TRBD1
J: TRBJ2-7
DNA: TGTGCCAGCTCACCGGACAGGGACGAGCAGTACTTC
CDR3: CASSPDRDEQYF

V: TRBV5-1
size: -
length: 12
D: -
J: TRBJ2-2
DNA: TGCGCCAGCAGCTTACAGGGCCGGGAGCTGTTTTTT
CDR3: CASSLQGRELFF

V: TRBV6-5
size: -
length: 11
D: -
J: TRBJ1-6
DNA: TGTGCCAGCAGTAGGGGGGGTTCCCTCCACTTT
CDR3: CASSRGGSLHF

V: TRBV5-1
size: -
length: 17
D: TRBD2
J: TRBJ2-1
DNA: TGCGCCAGCAGCTTGGAAAGCGGGAGCTCCCTTGGCGATGAGCAGTTCTTC
CDR3: CASSLESGSSLGDEQFF

V: TRBV28
size: -
length: 15
D: TRBD2
J: TRBJ2-6
DNA: TGTGCCAGCACACAAGGGGAGGGTGGGGCCAACGTCCTGACTTTC
CDR3: CASTQGEGGANVLTF

V: TRBV10-3
size: few
length: 14
D: -
J: TRBJ1-4
DNA: TGTGCCATCAGTGAGCGGGGGGGCGATGAAAAACTGTTTTTT
CDR3: CAISERGGDEKLFF

V: TRBV6-6
size: -
length: 16
D: -
J: TRBJ1-3
DNA: TGTGCCAGCAGTCGAAGCCGAGGGTTGTCTGGAAACACCATATATTTT
CDR3: CASSRSRGLSGNTIYF

V: TRBV10-3
size: -
length: 15
D: TRBD2
J: TRBJ2-1
DNA: TGTGCCATCAGTGATTGGCTAGCGGGCCTCAATGAGCAGTTCTTC
CDR3: CAISDWLAGLNEQFF

V: TRBV5-1
size: -
length: 14
D: TRBD1
J: TRBJ1-1
DNA: TGCGCCAGCAGCGGCGGACAGGGTAACACTGAAGCTTTCTTT
CDR3: CASSGGQGNTEAFF

V: TRBV28
size: -
length: 13
D: -
J: TRBJ1-2
DNA: TGTGCCAGCAGTTTAGGGGCCACCTATGGCTACACCTTC
CDR3: CASSLGATYGYTF

V: TRBV28
size: -
length: 15
D: TRBD2
J: TRBJ2-1
DNA: TGTGCCAGCAGTGAAAGCGGGGGCCCATTCAATGAGCAGTTCTTC
CDR3: CASSESGGPFNEQFF

V: TRBV3-1/TRBV3-2
size: -
length: 15
D: TRBD1
J: TRBJ1-2
DNA: TGTGCCAGCAGCCAAGAGGACAGGGGGGCCTATGGCTACACCTTC
CDR3: CASSQEDRGAYGYTF

V: TRBV24-1
size: -
length: 14
D: TRBD2
J: TRBJ2-2
DNA: TGTGCCACCAGGGGACTAGCGAACACCGGGGAGCTGTTTTTT
CDR3: CATRGLANTGELFF

V: TRBV19
size: -
length: 15
D: TRBD1
J: TRBJ1-1
DNA: TGTGCCAGTAGTAATCGGAGGGACAGGCTTACTGAAGCTTTCTTT
CDR3: CASSNRRDRLTEAFF

V: TRBV28
size: -
length: 14
D: -
J: TRBJ2-5
DNA: TGTGCCAGCAGCAACCCACAGGGGAGGGAGACCCAGTACTTC
CDR3: CASSNPQGRETQYF

V: TRBV27
size: -
length: 16
D: -
J: TRBJ1-1
DNA: TGTGCCAGCACCACTAAAGGGGGGGGTTTTCACACTGAAGCTTTCTTT
CDR3: CASTTKGGGFHTEAFF

V: TRBV18
size: -
length: 15
D: -
J: TRBJ2-7
DNA: TGTGCCAGCTCACCACCGGCGGGGGCCCGGTACGAGCAGTACTTC
CDR3: CASSPPAGARYEQYF